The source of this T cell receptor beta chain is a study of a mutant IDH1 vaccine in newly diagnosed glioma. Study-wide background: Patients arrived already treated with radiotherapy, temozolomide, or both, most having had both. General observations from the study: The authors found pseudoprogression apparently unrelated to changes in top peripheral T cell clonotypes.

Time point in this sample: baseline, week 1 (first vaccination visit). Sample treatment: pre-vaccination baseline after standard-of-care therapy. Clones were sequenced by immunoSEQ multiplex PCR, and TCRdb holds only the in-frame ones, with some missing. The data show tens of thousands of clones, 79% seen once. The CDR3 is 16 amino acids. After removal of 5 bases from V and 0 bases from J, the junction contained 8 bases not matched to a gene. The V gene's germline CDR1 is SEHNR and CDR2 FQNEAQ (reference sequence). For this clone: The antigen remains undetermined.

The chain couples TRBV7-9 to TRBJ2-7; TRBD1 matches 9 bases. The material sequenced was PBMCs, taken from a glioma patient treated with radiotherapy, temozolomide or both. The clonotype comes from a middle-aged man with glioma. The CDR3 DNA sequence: TGTGCCAGCAGCGCAGCCGGGACAGGGAGCTCCTACGAGCAGTACTTC. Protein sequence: CASSAAGTGSSYEQYF.